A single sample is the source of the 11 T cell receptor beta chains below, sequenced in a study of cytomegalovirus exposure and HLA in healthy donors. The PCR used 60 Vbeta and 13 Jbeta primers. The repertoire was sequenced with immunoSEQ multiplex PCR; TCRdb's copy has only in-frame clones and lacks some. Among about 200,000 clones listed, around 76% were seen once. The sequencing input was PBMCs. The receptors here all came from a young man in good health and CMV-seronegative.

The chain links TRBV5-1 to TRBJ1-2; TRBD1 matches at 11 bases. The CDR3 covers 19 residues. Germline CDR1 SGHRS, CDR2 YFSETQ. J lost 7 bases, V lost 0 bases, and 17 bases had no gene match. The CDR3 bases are TGCGCCAGCAGCTTGGAGGGGGCCGGACAGGGGGCAGTCTTTAGTGGCTACACCTTC. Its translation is CASSLEGAGQGAVFSGYTF.

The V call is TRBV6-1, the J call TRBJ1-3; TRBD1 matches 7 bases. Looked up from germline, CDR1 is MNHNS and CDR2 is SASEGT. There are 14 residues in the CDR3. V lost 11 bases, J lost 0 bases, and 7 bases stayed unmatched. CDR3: CAGLGGFSGNTIYF. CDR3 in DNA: TGTGCCGGTTTAGGGGGCTTCTCTGGAAACACCATATATTTT.

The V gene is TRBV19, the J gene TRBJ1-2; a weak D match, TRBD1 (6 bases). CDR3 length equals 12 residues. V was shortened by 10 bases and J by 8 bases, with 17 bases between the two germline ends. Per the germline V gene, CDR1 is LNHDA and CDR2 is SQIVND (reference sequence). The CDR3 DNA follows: TGTGCCACCAAAGGGGGGGCGGAGGGCTACACCTTC. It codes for CATKGGAEGYTF.

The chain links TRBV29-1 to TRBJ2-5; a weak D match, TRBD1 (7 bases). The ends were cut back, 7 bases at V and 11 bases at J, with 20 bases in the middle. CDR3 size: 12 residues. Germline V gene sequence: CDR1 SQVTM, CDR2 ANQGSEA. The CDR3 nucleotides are TGCAGCGCTAGTATCTCCAGGGGGGAGCAGTACTTC. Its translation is CSASISRGEQYF.

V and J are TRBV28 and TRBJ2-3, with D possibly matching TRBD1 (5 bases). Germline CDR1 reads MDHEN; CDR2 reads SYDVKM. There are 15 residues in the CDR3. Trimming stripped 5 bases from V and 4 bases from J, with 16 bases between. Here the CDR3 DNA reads TGTGCCAGCAGTATAACGACTCTAGGGGCAGATACGCAGTATTTT. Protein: CASSITTLGADTQYF.

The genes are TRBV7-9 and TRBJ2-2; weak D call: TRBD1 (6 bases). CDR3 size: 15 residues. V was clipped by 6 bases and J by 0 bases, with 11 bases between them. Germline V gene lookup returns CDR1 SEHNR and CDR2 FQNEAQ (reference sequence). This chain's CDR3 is CASRTQGANTGELFF. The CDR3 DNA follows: TGTGCCAGCAGGACACAGGGCGCGAACACCGGGGAGCTGTTTTTT.

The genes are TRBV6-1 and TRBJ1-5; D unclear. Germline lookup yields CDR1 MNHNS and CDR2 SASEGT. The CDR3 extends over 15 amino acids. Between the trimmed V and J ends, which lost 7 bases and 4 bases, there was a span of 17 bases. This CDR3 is CASKVGPQLNQPQHF. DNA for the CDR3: TGTGCCAGCAAGGTAGGCCCACAGCTTAATCAGCCCCAGCATTTT.

CDR3 bases: TGTGCCAGTAGTCCTTGGACAGGGGGCGGATATGGCTACACCTTC. It translates to CASSPWTGGGYGYTF. The chain recombines TRBV19 with TRBJ1-2; the match to TRBD1 covers 11 bases. The CDR3 sequence is 15 residues long. Germline V lookup: CDR1 LNHDA, CDR2 SQIVND (reference sequence). With 5 bases clipped from V and 5 bases from J, the junction kept 7 bases outside the gene matches. Complete variable domain (other parts from reference TRBV19 and TRBJ1-2): DGGITQSPKYLFRKEGQNVTLSCEQNLNHDAMYWYRQDPGQGLRLIYYSQIVNDFQKGDIAEGYSVSREKKESFPLTVTSAQKNPTAFYLCASSPWTGGGYGYTFGSGTRLTVV.

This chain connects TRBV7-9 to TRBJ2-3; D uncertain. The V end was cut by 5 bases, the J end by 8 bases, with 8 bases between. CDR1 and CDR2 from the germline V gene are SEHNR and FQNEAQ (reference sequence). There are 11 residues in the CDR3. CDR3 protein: CASSTSFTQYF. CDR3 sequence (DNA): TGTGCCAGCAGCACTTCTTTTACGCAGTATTTT.

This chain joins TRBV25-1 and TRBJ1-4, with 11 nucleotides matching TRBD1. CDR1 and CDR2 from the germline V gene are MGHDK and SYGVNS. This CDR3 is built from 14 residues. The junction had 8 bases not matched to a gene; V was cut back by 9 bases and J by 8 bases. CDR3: CASSYRDRGEKLFF. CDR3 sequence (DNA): TGTGCCAGTAGCTACCGGGACAGGGGGGAAAAACTGTTTTTT.

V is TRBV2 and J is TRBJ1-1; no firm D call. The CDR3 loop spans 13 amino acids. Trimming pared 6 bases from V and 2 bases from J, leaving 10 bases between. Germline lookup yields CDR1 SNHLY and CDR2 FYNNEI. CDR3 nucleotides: TGTGCCAGCAGCCAGCGATATAACACTGAAGCTTTCTTT. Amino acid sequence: CASSQRYNTEAFF.